The clone carrying this TCR beta chain was observed once. This sample stems from a study of CD4+ T cells in melanoma. Assay: immunoSEQ multiplex PCR; the TCRdb copy retains only in-frame clones and omits some. The sample yields about 140,000 clones, 80% to 95% seen once. Germline V gene lookup returns CDR1 SNHLY and CDR2 FYNNEI. After removal of 10 bases from V and 1 base from J, the junction contained 9 bases not matched to a gene. The CDR3 contains 14 residues. The TCR originated in a human donor with melanoma. This chain links TRBV2 with TRBJ2-7; 8 bases match TRBD2. DNA for the CDR3: TGTGCCATTCACACTAGCGGCGGATCCTACGAGCAGTACTTC. As protein: CAIHTSGGSYEQYF.